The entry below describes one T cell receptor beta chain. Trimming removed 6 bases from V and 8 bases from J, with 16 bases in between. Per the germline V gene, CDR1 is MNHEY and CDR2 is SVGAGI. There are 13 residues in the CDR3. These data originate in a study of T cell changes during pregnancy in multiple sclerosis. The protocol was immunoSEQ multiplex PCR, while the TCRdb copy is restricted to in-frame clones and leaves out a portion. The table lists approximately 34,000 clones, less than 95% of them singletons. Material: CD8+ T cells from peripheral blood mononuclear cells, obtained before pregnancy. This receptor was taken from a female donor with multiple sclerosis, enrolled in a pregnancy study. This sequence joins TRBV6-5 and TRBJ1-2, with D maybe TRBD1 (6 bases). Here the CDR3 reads CASRPSYRDGYTF. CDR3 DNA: TGTGCCAGCAGACCGTCCTACAGGGACGGCTACACCTTC.